The 21 T cell receptor beta chains below were found in one sample sequenced in a study of identical twins. TCRdb ran MiXCR on the 5' RACE reads and lists one entry per CDR3 protein. Seen here are 500,000 to 550,000 distinct CDR3 sequences, roughly a fifth observed once, and the top ten hold under 0.95%. The sample also formed part of further work on T cells expressing NK-cell markers.

Input material: CD4+ T cells sorted from blood. The source is a woman aged 18-35 years in good health.

This clonotype appeared a few times. The chain has TRBV29-1 and TRBJ2-1, with 10 bases fitting TRBD2. V dropped 8 bases and J dropped 8; count of bases not matched to a gene: 15. The CDR3 extends over 15 amino acids. Germline V gives CDR1 SQVTM, CDR2 ANQGSEA. CDR3 coding DNA: TGCAGCTTTCGGACGTCCAGCGGGAGGGGCGATGAGCAGTTCTTC. This codes for CSFRTSSGRGDEQFF.

CDR3 region: CAIMAQSEETQYF. CDR3 bases: TGTGCCATCATGGCCCAGTCAGAAGAGACCCAGTACTTC. The chain joins TRBV10-3 to TRBJ2-5; D is uncertain. Trimming removed 7 bases at V and 3 bases at J, with 12 bases between. CDR1 is ENHRY and CDR2 is SYGVKD in the germline V gene. The CDR3 runs to 13 residues.

CDR3 nucleotides: TGCGCCAGCAGCTTGGGACTGGGACAAGAGACCCAGTACTTC. This encodes CASSLGLGQETQYF. The chain links TRBV5-1 to TRBJ2-5; the D is unclear. CDR1 and CDR2 (germline): SGHRS, YFSETQ. The CDR3 is 14 residues long. Trimming took off 0 bases at V and 2 bases at J, with 8 bases between the two ends.

V is TRBV9 and J is TRBJ2-3; D uncertain. The CDR3 contains 12 residues. V gave up 0 bases and J gave up 4 bases, with 3 bases separating them. Looked up from germline, CDR1 is SGDLS and CDR2 is YYNGEE. CDR3 loop: CASSVVSDTQYF. The CDR3 DNA reads as TGTGCCAGCAGCGTAGTGTCAGATACGCAGTATTTT.

The rearrangement joins TRBV10-3 to TRBJ2-7; D gene uncertain. Trimming left V 4 bases short and J 0 bases short, with 7 bases between. The germline gives CDR1 ENHRY, CDR2 SYGVKD. This CDR3 region has 13 residues. The CDR3 sequence is CAISVDGSYEQYF. CDR3 bases: TGTGCCATCAGTGTTGACGGCTCCTACGAGCAGTACTTC.

The chain carries TRBV6-2 or TRBV6-3 and TRBJ2-2; 12 bases are a match to TRBD2. Germline loops: CDR1 MNHEY, CDR2 SVGEGT. CDR3 length: 17 amino acids. Trimming cost V 0 bases and J 5 bases; bases outside gene matches: 4. The CDR3 reads CASSYSGLAGFTGELFF. CDR3 sequence (DNA): TGTGCCAGCAGTTACTCGGGACTAGCGGGCTTTACCGGGGAGCTGTTTTTT.

This clonotype was detected many times. The CDR3 sequence: CASRSRPPTDTQYF. CDR3 nucleotide sequence: TGTGCCAGCAGGTCGAGGCCCCCCACAGATACGCAGTATTTT. The chain links TRBV7-2 to TRBJ2-3, with no clear D. CDR3 length: 14 residues. Trimming removed 6 bases at V and 2 bases at J, with 12 bases between. CDR1 and CDR2 (germline): SGHTA, FQGNSA.

The chain employs TRBV5-1 and TRBJ1-1, with D unresolved. The CDR3 runs to 13 residues. The germline V gene has CDR1 SGHRS and CDR2 YFSETQ. V was clipped by 0 bases and J by 4 bases, with 7 bases between them. CDR3 DNA sequence: TGCGCCAGCAGCTTGGTACAGACCACTGAAGCTTTCTTT. Protein sequence: CASSLVQTTEAFF.

There are a few counts of this clonotype. The chain has TRBV20-1 and TRBJ2-3, with 7 bases identical to TRBD1. The CDR3 covers 16 residues. Germline V CDR1 and CDR2: DFQATT, SNEGSKA (reference sequence). The ends lost 0 bases at V and 3 bases at J; junction bases unmatched: 9. CDR3 in DNA: TGCAGTGCTAGAGACGCCCACGACAGGGAGACAGATACGCAGTATTTT. Translating it yields CSARDAHDRETDTQYF.

This clonotype was observed a handful of times. The chain is built from TRBV5-6 and TRBJ2-6; no definite D call. The V and J ends lost 1 base and 0 bases respectively, with 14 bases between them. Germline CDR1 SGHDT, CDR2 YYEEEE. This CDR3 has 18 amino acids. CDR3 sequence (DNA): TGTGCCAGCAGCTTGCTGGGTGAAGCCAGCTCTGGGGCCAACGTCCTGACTTTC. This translates into CASSLLGEASSGANVLTF. Drawing the rest from reference TRBV5-6 and TRBJ2-6, the complete variable domain is DAGVTQSPTHLIKTRGQQVTLRCSPKSGHDTVSWYQQALGQGPQFIFQYYEEEERQRGNFPDRFSGHQFPNYSSELNVNALLLGDSALYLCASSLLGEASSGANVLTFGAGSRLTVL.

This chain connects TRBV7-2 to TRBJ2-3; possibly TRBD1 or TRBD2 for D (6 bases each). V lost 1 base to trimming and J lost 5 bases, with 13 bases between them. Germline loops: CDR1 SGHTA, CDR2 FQGNSA. This CDR3 spans 15 amino acids. The CDR3 DNA reads as TGTGCCAGCAGCTTAGTGTCCGGGGGCGGAGATACGCAGTATTTT. It codes for CASSLVSGGGDTQYF. The full variable domain, completed using reference TRBV7-2 and TRBJ2-3, is GAGVSQSPSNKVTEKGKDVELRCDPISGHTALYWYRQSLGQGLEFLIYFQGNSAPDKSGLPSDRFSAERTGGSVSTLTIQRTQQEDSAVYLCASSLVSGGGDTQYFGPGTRLTVL.

This clonotype was seen many times. The V call is TRBV7-3, the J call TRBJ2-1; 11 bases agree with TRBD2. The CDR3 is 14 residues long. V trimming: 5 bases; J trimming: 6 bases; junction bases outside the gene matches: 3. Germline V gene data show CDR1 as SGHTA and CDR2 as FQGTGA. CDR3: CASSRSGGGNEQFF. CDR3 bases: TGTGCCAGCAGCCGTAGCGGGGGGGGCAATGAGCAGTTCTTC.

J is TRBJ2-5 and V is TRBV12-3 or TRBV12-4, with 8 positions matching TRBD1. J lost 8 bases, V lost 6 bases, and 8 bases had no gene match. This CDR3 is built from 13 residues. The CDR3 coding sequence is TGTGCCAGCAGACCTACAGGGGGAGGAACCCAGTACTTC. Translation gives CASRPTGGGTQYF.

The chain links TRBV29-1 to TRBJ2-2; TRBD2 is a possible D gene (5 bases). V was shortened by 6 bases and J by 7 bases, with 12 bases between the two germline ends. Germline V gene data show CDR1 as SQVTM and CDR2 as ANQGSEA. This CDR3 has 12 amino acids. The CDR3 nucleotides are TGCAGCGTATCGGAGGTCTACGGGGAGCTGTTTTTT. Protein: CSVSEVYGELFF.

The chain is built from TRBV2 and TRBJ1-1; D unclear. Germline CDR1 SNHLY, CDR2 FYNNEI. Trimming took off 7 bases at V and 1 base at J, with 10 bases between the two ends. The CDR3 covers 13 residues. DNA for the CDR3: TGTGCCAGCATAGTGGAGGGGAACACTGAAGCTTTCTTT. Translation gives CASIVEGNTEAFF.

This clonotype occurred a few times. This chain's CDR3 is CASSQLRGSYNEQFF. CDR3 sequence (DNA): TGCGCCAGCAGCCAACTCCGGGGGTCCTACAATGAGCAGTTCTTC. V usage is TRBV4-1 and J usage is TRBJ2-1; possible D gene TRBD2, 6 bases. The CDR3 extends over 15 amino acids. With 2 bases removed from V and 1 base from J, the gap between germline ends came to 9 bases. The V gene's germline CDR1 is MGHRA and CDR2 YSYEKL.

V usage is TRBV27 and J usage is TRBJ2-3; D gene unclear. This CDR3 spans 13 amino acids. Trimming pared 3 bases from V and 7 bases from J, leaving 11 bases between. Germline V lookup: CDR1 MNHEY, CDR2 SMNVEV (reference sequence). In DNA, the CDR3 is TGTGCCAGCAGTTTTCACGAACATAATACGCAGTATTTT. Protein sequence: CASSFHEHNTQYF.

This clonotype occurred many times. In nucleotides, the CDR3 is TGTGCCAGCAGCGGGAGCTCCTACAATGAGCAGTTCTTC. This gives the protein CASSGSSYNEQFF. The chain recombines TRBV28 with TRBJ2-1, with a tentative D call TRBD2 (6 bases). The germline V gene encodes CDR1 MDHEN and CDR2 SYDVKM. This CDR3 spans 13 amino acids. V was shortened by 6 bases and J by 0 bases, with 6 bases between the two germline ends.

There are a few counts of this clonotype. V usage is TRBV4-3 and J usage is TRBJ2-1; D is uncertain. There are 13 residues in the CDR3. Trimming pared 8 bases from V and 8 bases from J, leaving 16 bases between. Germline CDR1 is LGHNA and CDR2 is YSLEER. CDR3 residues: CASSKGLVYEQFF. The CDR3 nucleotides are TGCGCCAGCTCTAAAGGGCTAGTATATGAGCAGTTCTTC.

This sequence joins TRBV5-4 and TRBJ1-2; unclear D gene. Germline V gives CDR1 SGHNT, CDR2 YYREEE (reference sequence). V lost 0 bases, J lost 0 bases, and 12 bases lay in between. The length of the CDR3 is 16 residues. Written as DNA, the CDR3 is TGTGCCAGCAGCTTGGACGCGGACCGTTCTAACTATGGCTACACCTTC. Translated: CASSLDADRSNYGYTF.

The genes are TRBV20-1 and TRBJ2-5; TRBD2 matches 7 bases. V was pared by 3 bases and J by 1 base, with 5 bases of the junction left unmatched. The germline V gene encodes CDR1 DFQATT and CDR2 SNEGSKA (reference sequence). The CDR3 spans 14 residues. CDR3 nucleotide sequence: TGCAGTGCTAGCGGCGGGAGAATCCAAGAGACCCAGTACTTC. Translated: CSASGGRIQETQYF.